This TCR beta chain was retrieved from a study of long-term antiretroviral therapy in people with HIV. The assay, immunoSEQ v3.0, was run at survey level. Assay: immunoSEQ multiplex PCR; the TCRdb copy retains only in-frame clones and omits some. The sample yields around 20,000 clones, about 74% seen once. As to this clone: What it recognizes is unknown.

This CDR3 has 13 residues. Germline lookup yields CDR1 LNHDA and CDR2 SQIVND (reference sequence). The V and J ends lost 7 bases and 10 bases, in that order; junction bases with no gene match: 11. There were no participants with HIV treated outside the United States. General study points: Those clones which expanded before ART made up the dominant part of the repertoire at all time points.

The chain recombines TRBV19 with TRBJ1-1; 8 nucleotides line up with TRBD1. The sequencing here drew on unsorted PBMCs, taken 0.5 years before starting antiretroviral therapy. The clonotype was recovered from a man younger than 30 with HIV. The CDR3 loop is CASTIAGGASAFF. CDR3 DNA sequence: TGTGCCAGTACCATCGCAGGGGGCGCTTCAGCTTTCTTT.